Listed here are 21 T cell receptor beta chains from one sample, sequenced in a study of cytotoxic CD8 clonotypes in ibrutinib-treated CLL. TCRdb's table, derived via immunoSEQ multiplex PCR, lists solely in-frame clones and lacks some. The profile covers more than 300,000 clones, with 80% appearing a single time and 5% to 7% taken by the ten largest. The source material was PBMCs, sampled before ibrutinib treatment. Receptor source: a human donor with chronic lymphocytic leukemia.

The chain couples TRBV27 to TRBJ2-3, with TRBD2 matching over 13 bases. The CDR3 length is 16 residues. V was clipped by 5 bases and J by 6 bases; unmatched bases: 8. Per germline, CDR1 MNHEY and CDR2 SMNVEV (reference sequence). CDR3 sequence: CASSPPRLAGGDTQYF. The CDR3 DNA reads as TGTGCCAGCAGTCCGCCCCGACTAGCGGGAGGTGATACGCAGTATTTT.

This clone has more than one count but fewer than ten. The chain links TRBV7-6 to TRBJ1-1; D is unresolved. The germline V gene encodes CDR1 SGHVS and CDR2 FNYEAQ. The CDR3 is made up of 13 amino acids. V dropped 5 bases and J dropped 4 bases, with 11 bases sitting between them. CDR3 in amino acids: CASSNRGVTEAFF. The CDR3 DNA is TGTGCCAGCAGCAACAGAGGAGTCACTGAAGCTTTCTTT.

The V gene is TRBV6-6, the J gene TRBJ1-3; the D is unclear. The ends were cut back, 7 bases at V and 8 bases at J, with 15 bases in the middle. There are 13 residues in the CDR3. From germline, CDR1 is MNHNY and CDR2 SVGAGI (reference sequence). CDR3 region: CASTPAGRDTIYF. CDR3 in DNA: TGTGCCAGCACTCCAGCTGGACGCGACACCATATATTTT.

This clone appeared a few times. The chain is built from TRBV9 and TRBJ1-1; unclear D gene. In germline, CDR1 is SGDLS, CDR2 YYNGEE. The CDR3 consists of 14 residues. Trimming removed 4 bases from V and 1 base from J, with 11 bases in between. CDR3 amino acids: CASSKESGNTEAFF. DNA for the CDR3: TGTGCCAGCAGCAAGGAGTCAGGGAACACTGAAGCTTTCTTT.

There are a few counts of this clone. V gene TRBV7-9 combines with J gene TRBJ2-7; 7 bases are shared with TRBD2. After removal of 10 bases from V and 5 bases from J, the junction contained 8 bases not matched to a gene. The length of the CDR3 is 12 residues. Germline V gives CDR1 SEHNR, CDR2 FQNEAQ (reference sequence). The CDR3 region has the DNA TGTGCCACCGATGGGACTATAAACGAGCAGTACTTC. Translation: CATDGTINEQYF. Full variable domain (remainder filled in from reference TRBV7-9 and TRBJ2-7): DTGVSQNPRHKITKRGQNVTFRCDPISEHNRLYWYRQTLGQGPEFLTYFQNEAQLEKSRLLSDRFSAERPKGSFSTLEIQRTEQGDSAMYLCATDGTINEQYFGPGTRLTVT.

This clone was recorded a few times. The genes are TRBV2 and TRBJ2-5, with a weak D call TRBD1 (6 bases). This CDR3 spans 14 amino acids. The V end lost 4 bases, the J end lost 5 bases, and 14 bases lay between the germline ends. The germline V gene encodes CDR1 SNHLY and CDR2 FYNNEI. The CDR3 coding sequence is TGTGCCAGCAGTGTTCAGGGGCTCGCGGAGACCCAGTACTTC. It specifies CASSVQGLAETQYF.

The chain recombines TRBV6-5 with TRBJ1-1, with D tentatively TRBD1 (5 bases). The V end was cut by 0 bases, the J end by 0 bases, with 8 bases between. This CDR3 contains 15 residues. Per the germline V gene, CDR1 is MNHEY and CDR2 is SVGAGI. This CDR3 reads CASSYSQAMNTEAFF. CDR3 sequence (DNA): TGTGCCAGCAGTTACTCACAGGCGATGAACACTGAAGCTTTCTTT.

The rearrangement uses TRBV7-2 and TRBJ2-7; TRBD1 agrees at 9 bases. This CDR3 contains 15 residues. In germline, CDR1 is SGHTA, CDR2 FQGNSA. V lost 2 bases, J lost 2 bases, and 4 bases stayed unmatched. The CDR3 spells CASSLRGQGPYEQYF. CDR3 DNA: TGTGCCAGCAGCTTAAGGGGACAGGGCCCCTACGAGCAGTACTTC.

The chain employs TRBV9 and TRBJ2-1, with no clear D. In germline, CDR1 is SGDLS, CDR2 YYNGEE. With 0 bases removed from V and 2 bases from J, the gap between germline ends came to 6 bases. CDR3 size: 14 residues. CDR3 loop: CASSVGWTYNEQFF. The CDR3, as DNA: TGTGCCAGCAGCGTAGGATGGACCTACAATGAGCAGTTCTTC.

This chain links TRBV5-1 with TRBJ2-1; 9 bases are a match to TRBD2. The germline gives CDR1 SGHRS, CDR2 YFSETQ. The CDR3 has 12 residues. The junction had 1 base not matched to a gene; V was cut back by 6 bases and J by 6 bases. CDR3 coding DNA: TGCGCCAGCACGACTAGCGGCAATGAGCAGTTCTTC. It codes for CASTTSGNEQFF.

J is TRBJ1-2 and V is TRBV4-2, with D possibly being TRBD1 (5 bases). The V end was cut by 0 bases, the J end by 7 bases, with 15 bases between. This CDR3 is 15 amino acids long. Germline V gene data show CDR1 as LGHNA and CDR2 as YNFKEQ. CDR3: CASSQERRGFGGYTF. The CDR3, as DNA: TGTGCCAGCAGCCAAGAGAGACGGGGGTTTGGTGGCTACACCTTC.

Only one count was recorded for this clone. This rearrangement joins TRBV15 to TRBJ1-3; tentatively, D is TRBD1 (6 bases). Germline values: CDR1 LNHNV, CDR2 YYDKDF (reference sequence). This CDR3 region has 14 residues. Trimming cost V 7 bases and J 3 bases, with 13 bases left between them. The CDR3 DNA follows: TGTGCCACCACCACCTGGGACATTGGAAACACCATATATTTT. Its protein is CATTTWDIGNTIYF.

This clone was counted only a few times. The chain joins TRBV5-1 to TRBJ2-7; D unclear. V was trimmed by 0 bases and J by 3 bases, leaving 7 bases between them. Germline-derived CDR1 and CDR2 are SGHRS and YFSETQ. CDR3 size: 13 residues. CDR3 in DNA: TGCGCCAGCAGCTTGGAGGGCGGCTACGAGCAGTACTTC. This encodes CASSLEGGYEQYF.

The chain links TRBV7-2 to TRBJ1-2, with 8 bases lining up with TRBD1. V shed 1 base and J 1 base; nucleotides not matched to a gene: 2. This CDR3 has 15 residues. From germline, CDR1 is SGHTA and CDR2 FQGNSA. CDR3 nucleotide sequence: TGTGCCAGCAGCTTAGAGGGACAGGTTAACTATGGCTACACCTTC. Its translation is CASSLEGQVNYGYTF.

This clone was recorded once. The gene calls are TRBV18 and TRBJ1-4, with a weak D call TRBD1 (5 bases). The germline gives CDR1 KGHSH, CDR2 LQKENI. V was shortened by 5 bases and J by 4 bases, with 17 bases between the two germline ends. This CDR3 is built from 16 residues. CDR3 protein: CASSTIPGVGNEKLFF. Here the CDR3 DNA reads TGTGCCAGCTCAACCATCCCGGGGGTTGGTAATGAAAAACTGTTTTTT.

On this clone itself: Within the sample, other DNA sequences also encode this same CDR3. The chain employs TRBV18 and TRBJ2-1; a weak D match, TRBD2 (5 bases). The length of the CDR3 is 13 residues. Trimming left V 3 bases short and J 3 bases short, with 6 bases between. CDR1 is KGHSH and CDR2 is LQKENI in the germline V gene. The CDR3 region has the DNA TGTGCCAGCTCACCCGGAGGCTACAATGAGCAGTTCTTC. Translation gives CASSPGGYNEQFF.

The chain uses TRBV28 and TRBJ2-7; 10 nucleotides line up with TRBD1. This CDR3 region has 16 residues. J lost 2 bases, V lost 5 bases, and 9 bases had no gene match. Germline assignment: CDR1 MDHEN and CDR2 SYDVKM. The CDR3 loop is CASSPRGTGVTYEQYF. The CDR3 nucleotides read TGTGCCAGCAGTCCACGGGGGACAGGGGTTACCTACGAGCAGTACTTC.

This chain uses TRBV9 with TRBJ2-7; 11 nucleotides line up with TRBD2. CDR1 SGDLS and CDR2 YYNGEE come from the germline V gene. The CDR3 spans 16 residues. With 3 bases clipped from V and 2 bases from J, the junction kept 7 bases outside the gene matches. CDR3 coding DNA: TGTGCCAGCAGCGGAGGAACTAGCGGGAGTACCTACGAGCAGTACTTC. Its protein is CASSGGTSGSTYEQYF.

In its sample, this clone was seen a few times. V is TRBV19 and J is TRBJ1-1; 10 nucleotides agree with TRBD1. The CDR3 length is 17 residues. In germline, CDR1 is LNHDA, CDR2 SQIVND (reference sequence). The ends lost 5 bases at V and 9 bases at J; junction bases unmatched: 18. CDR3 sequence reads: CASSAGTGVHFVPKAFF. The CDR3, as DNA: TGTGCCAGTAGTGCTGGGACAGGGGTTCACTTTGTTCCCAAAGCTTTCTTT.

This chain connects TRBV30 to TRBJ1-1; D not certain. The V end lost 0 bases, the J end lost 5 bases, and 16 bases lay between the germline ends. Per germline, CDR1 GTSNPN and CDR2 SVGIG (reference sequence). The CDR3 covers 15 residues. CDR3 sequence reads: CAWSVGRPSDTEAFF. The DNA of the CDR3 is TGTGCCTGGAGTGTAGGAAGGCCCAGCGATACTGAAGCTTTCTTT.

To note about this clone: The same CDR3 also results from other DNA sequences found in this sample. The V call is TRBV29-1, the J call TRBJ2-1, with D hard to call. Trimming cost V 1 base and J 2 bases, with 6 bases left between them. Germline V gives CDR1 SQVTM, CDR2 ANQGSEA. The CDR3 is made up of 13 amino acids. CDR3 loop: CSVEVGPYNEQFF. CDR3 nucleotide sequence: TGCAGCGTTGAAGTAGGTCCCTACAATGAGCAGTTCTTC.